This TCR beta chain appears in the sequencing data of a study of T cells after yellow fever vaccination. V was pared by 4 bases and J by 0 bases, with 14 bases between. CDR1 and CDR2 from the germline V gene are SGDLS and YYNGEE. This CDR3 has 17 amino acids. A process of 5'RACE template switching, which added a universal primer site and UMIs, was used to make TCR cDNA. TCRdb reprocessed the 5' RACE reads via MiXCR and lists one record per CDR3 protein. This table has 450,000 to 650,000 distinct CDR3 sequences, roughly 13% appearing once. At least ten counts were recorded for this clonotype. No antigen is known for it. Points from the study as a whole: Post-booster repertoires again held most primary-vaccination clones (roughly 95% CD4, roughly 90% CD8). The bulk population could contribute abundant contaminating clonotypes to FACS-sorted repertoires. Some clonotypes, a small share, were shared between CD4 and CD8 compartments.

The sequencing here drew on PBMCs, taken on the day of the yellow fever booster vaccination. The gene calls are TRBV9 and TRBJ2-6; no clear D gene. The TCR originated in a man aged 25-45 years who received the YFV17D yellow fever vaccine. CDR3 nucleotides: TGTGCCAGCAGCATGACGGTGACCCGCTCTGGGGCCAACGTCCTGACTTTC. Translating it yields CASSMTVTRSGANVLTF. Drawing the rest from reference TRBV9 and TRBJ2-6, the complete variable domain is DSGVTQTPKHLITATGQRVTLRCSPRSGDLSVYWYQQSLDQGLQFLIQYYNGEERAKGNILERFSAQQFPDLHSELNLSSLELGDSALYFCASSMTVTRSGANVLTFGAGSRLTVL.